The clone carrying this T cell receptor beta chain was detected only a few times. Its cognate antigen is unknown. Constant-region reverse primers amplified full-length variable regions, followed by semi-nested Nested Universal Primer A PCR. TCRdb called the 5' RACE reads again in MiXCR, with one record for every CDR3 protein. Counted here are 35,000 to 50,000 distinct CDR3 sequences, approximately 30% occurring once; the ten biggest clones make up approximately 4.1%. Whole-study results and caveats: Tumor Tregs overlapped most with tumor, then blood, naive CD4+ cells.

The germline V gene has CDR1 LNHNV and CDR2 YYDKDF (reference sequence). This CDR3 comprises 15 residues. The V segment lost 3 bases and the J segment 2 bases; nucleotides outside the gene matches: 7. Memory CD4+ T cells were sorted as CD4+CD45RO+CD25- cells. This TCR derives from a female donor with breast cancer. The specimen sequenced was tumor-infiltrating memory CD4+ T cells sorted from the breast tumor. Documented subset: memory CD4+ T cells, CD4+CD45RO+CD25-. This chain joins TRBV15 and TRBJ2-7; TRBD1 matches at 7 bases. CDR3 sequence: CATSRDRTNTYEQYF. CDR3 bases: TGTGCCACCAGCAGGGACAGGACCAACACCTACGAGCAGTACTTC.